Listed below are T cell receptor beta chains from one sample, sequenced in a study of blood T cell repertoires in COVID-19. Data came from immunoSEQ multiplex PCR; TCRdb stores just in-frame clones and leaves some out. The sample lists about 180,000 clones; 70% to 90% were seen once. The sample comprised peripheral blood. The receptors come from a young man who had recovered from COVID-19. Each CDR3 is given with its conserved first and last residue. Fields, in order: J gene, D gene, clone size, V gene, CDR3 protein, CDR3 DNA. The D gene is left open where the match is weak. Clone size is given for some rows only: seen once, a few or many times, or a class if the clone is expanded.

>TRBJ1-5|TRBD1|few|TRBV5-1
CASSAGTGPYSNQPQHF
TGCGCCAGCAGCGCTGGGACAGGACCATATAGCAATCAGCCCCAGCATTTT
>TRBJ1-1|TRBD1|NA|TRBV5-1
CASSFQGENTEAFF
TGCGCCAGCAGCTTTCAGGGGGAGAACACTGAAGCTTTCTTT
>TRBJ1-4|TRBD1|NA|TRBV30
CAWDNRGMNEKLFF
TGTGCCTGGGATAACAGGGGTATGAATGAAAAACTGTTTTTT
>TRBJ1-5|NA|NA|TRBV6-5
CASRRLINQPQHF
TGTGCCAGCCGCCGGTTGATCAATCAGCCCCAGCATTTT
>TRBJ2-1|TRBD1|NA|TRBV6-5
CASSYLGTGYSEQFF
TGTGCCAGCAGTTACTTAGGGACAGGGTACAGTGAGCAGTTCTTC
>TRBJ2-7|TRBD1|NA|TRBV7-9
CASSLRQGVSYEQYF
TGTGCCAGCAGCTTGAGGCAGGGGGTCTCCTACGAGCAGTACTTC
>TRBJ1-2|NA|NA|TRBV6-6
CASSQAGVLRGYTF
TGTGCCAGCAGTCAAGCCGGGGTCCTGAGGGGCTACACCTTC
>TRBJ2-6|NA|NA|TRBV4-3
CASSRGQTNSGANVLTF
TGCGCCAGCAGCCGAGGACAGACCAACTCTGGGGCCAACGTCCTGACTTTC
>TRBJ1-5|TRBD1|NA|TRBV18
CASSPPGQEGHQPQHF
TGTGCCAGCTCACCTCCGGGACAGGAGGGTCATCAGCCCCAGCATTTT
>TRBJ2-7|TRBD2|NA|TRBV6-6
CASSFGLAEYEQYF
TGTGCCAGCAGTTTTGGACTAGCGGAATACGAGCAGTACTTC
>TRBJ2-1|NA|NA|TRBV7-2
CASSLGRGPYNEQFF
TGTGCCAGCAGCTTAGGGCGGGGCCCCTACAATGAGCAGTTCTTC
>TRBJ1-1|NA|once|TRBV19
CASSTTGNTEAFF
TGTGCCAGTAGCACCACCGGGAACACTGAAGCTTTCTTT
>TRBJ2-5|NA|NA|TRBV21-1
CASSKPETTGTSGSSVETQYF
TGTGCCAGCAGCAAACCGGAAACTACAGGGACTAGCGGGAGTAGCGTAGAGACCCAGTACTTC
>TRBJ2-1|NA|NA|TRBV11-3
CASAPGATYNEQFF
TGTGCCAGCGCTCCTGGAGCTACTTACAATGAGCAGTTCTTC
>TRBJ2-3|NA|once|TRBV5-5
CASSPGGSPTDTQYF
TGTGCCAGCAGCCCGGGGGGCAGCCCCACAGATACGCAGTATTTT
>TRBJ2-1|TRBD1|NA|TRBV11-2
CASSLGGNRGFNEQFF
TGTGCCAGCAGCTTAGGGGGGAACAGGGGTTTCAATGAGCAGTTCTTC
>TRBJ1-1|TRBD1|NA|TRBV19
CASTPTGFRTEAFF
TGTGCCAGTACTCCGACAGGGTTCAGGACTGAAGCTTTCTTT
>TRBJ2-1|TRBD2|NA|TRBV19
CASYPGTSDYNEQFF
TGTGCCAGTTACCCCGGGACTAGCGACTACAATGAGCAGTTCTTC
>TRBJ2-7|TRBD1|NA|TRBV4-1
CASSRRDRLPEQYF
TGCGCCAGCAGCCGCCGGGACAGGCTTCCCGAGCAGTACTTC
>TRBJ1-1|NA|NA|TRBV4-3
CASSQVRGSTEAFF
TGCGCCAGCAGCCAAGTCAGGGGAAGCACTGAAGCTTTCTTT
>TRBJ2-3|NA|NA|TRBV7-2
CASSPGGRSTQYF
TGTGCCAGCAGCCCAGGGGGGAGGAGTACGCAGTATTTT
>TRBJ1-6|NA|NA|TRBV5-4
CASKGSYNSPLHF
TGTGCCAGCAAGGGGTCCTATAATTCACCCCTCCACTTT
>TRBJ2-1|TRBD2|few|TRBV7-2
CASSPTSGRAGEQFF
TGTGCCAGCAGCCCGACTAGCGGGAGGGCCGGTGAGCAGTTCTTC
>TRBJ1-6|TRBD1|NA|TRBV5-1
CASSLGQGAWDSPLHF
TGCGCCAGCAGCTTGGGACAGGGGGCTTGGGATTCACCCCTCCACTTT
>TRBJ2-1|NA|NA|TRBV7-6
CASSTQARGSYNEQFF
TGTGCCAGCAGCACTCAAGCCAGAGGCTCCTACAATGAGCAGTTCTTC
>TRBJ1-5|NA|NA|TRBV2
CASSEGLSNQPQHF
TGTGCCAGCAGTGAGGGACTGAGCAATCAGCCCCAGCATTTT
>TRBJ2-7|NA|NA|TRBV4-1
CASSQEGSSYEQYF
TGCGCCAGCAGCCAAGAGGGCAGCTCCTACGAGCAGTACTTC
>TRBJ2-1|TRBD2|NA|TRBV6-6
CASSSGSRGEQFF
TGTGCCAGTTCGAGCGGGAGTCGGGGTGAGCAGTTCTTC
>TRBJ2-7|TRBD2|NA|TRBV6-6
CASAPAGVSYEQYF
TGTGCCAGCGCCCCAGCGGGGGTCTCCTACGAGCAGTACTTC
>TRBJ1-2|NA|once|TRBV10-3
CAITRNGYTF
TGTGCCATCACTAGAAATGGCTACACCTTC
>TRBJ2-7|TRBD1|NA|TRBV11-2
CASSRRDRAVDEQYF
TGTGCCAGCAGCCGAAGGGACAGGGCGGTGGACGAGCAGTACTTC
>TRBJ2-1|TRBD1|NA|TRBV10-3
CAISPSGGSQFF
TGTGCCATCAGCCCCTCAGGGGGTTCTCAGTTCTTC
>TRBJ2-1|NA|NA|TRBV5-4
CASSRALSNEQFF
TGTGCCAGCAGCCGCGCCCTGTCCAATGAGCAGTTCTTC
>TRBJ2-3|NA|NA|TRBV9
CASSGGGTDTQYF
TGTGCCAGCAGCGGCGGGGGCACAGATACGCAGTATTTT
>TRBJ2-7|TRBD2|few|TRBV29-1
CSVNFLTSGSSPTYEQYF
TGCAGCGTTAATTTTTTGACTAGCGGGAGCTCACCGACCTACGAGCAGTACTTC
>TRBJ2-1|NA|NA|TRBV2
CASSLYLGTTLSYNEQFF
TGTGCCAGCAGCCTATACCTAGGAACGACCCTCTCCTACAATGAGCAGTTCTTC
>TRBJ1-2|NA|NA|TRBV29-1
CSVSQGSGYGYTF
TGCAGCGTGTCTCAGGGGAGCGGCTATGGCTACACCTTC
>TRBJ1-4|NA|NA|TRBV7-9
CASSLAAGLRKEKLFF
TGTGCCAGCAGCTTAGCGGCGGGACTGCGGAAGGAAAAACTGTTTTTT
>TRBJ2-7|NA|NA|TRBV29-1
CSVFTQEAYEQYF
TGCAGCGTTTTCACTCAAGAAGCCTACGAGCAGTACTTC
>TRBJ1-1|TRBD1|NA|TRBV5-6
CASSLGGQANTEAFF
TGTGCCAGCAGCTTGGGGGGACAGGCAAACACTGAAGCTTTCTTT
>TRBJ2-4|TRBD2|NA|TRBV7-2
CASSLRSGEHIQYF
TGTGCCAGCAGCTTAAGGAGCGGGGAACACATTCAGTACTTC
>TRBJ2-2|TRBD2|NA|TRBV7-8
CASSSSGGGELFF
TGTGCCAGCAGCTCCTCGGGGGGCGGGGAGCTGTTTTTT
>TRBJ2-1|NA|NA|TRBV7-3
CASSFSLSPPYNEQFF
TGTGCCAGCAGCTTCTCCTTAAGCCCCCCCTACAATGAGCAGTTCTTC